These 9 T cell receptor beta chains came from one sample sequenced in a study of cytomegalovirus exposure and HLA in healthy donors. Primers for the PCR totalled 60 Vbeta and 13 Jbeta. Produced via immunoSEQ multiplex PCR; TCRdb's table is partial and in-frame only. The sample has under 100,000 clones; over 70% are singletons. The sequenced sample consisted of PBMCs. Receptor source: a man aged 35-49 years in good health and CMV-seronegative.

In this sample, this clone turned up once. J is TRBJ1-1 and V is TRBV5-4; 8 positions match TRBD1. The trim removed 4 bases at V and 4 bases at J, leaving 3 bases unmatched. The CDR3 sequence is 13 residues long. The germline gives CDR1 SGHNT, CDR2 YYREEE (reference sequence). As DNA, the CDR3 is TGTGCCAGCAGCCCAGGGGGCGGCACTGAAGCTTTCTTT. As protein: CASSPGGGTEAFF.

The V call is TRBV15, the J call TRBJ2-5; no reliable D call. Germline CDR1 reads LNHNV; CDR2 reads YYDKDF (reference sequence). Trimming took 0 bases from V and 5 from J, leaving 4 bases between them. This CDR3 comprises 12 residues. In DNA, the CDR3 is TGTGCCACCAGCAGAGATCGGGAGACCCAGTACTTC. It is translated as CATSRDRETQYF.

This clone has a single count. This chain joins TRBV4-1 and TRBJ2-7; D may be TRBD2 (6 bases). Per the germline V gene, CDR1 is MGHRA and CDR2 is YSYEKL. This CDR3 contains 16 residues. V was cut by 3 bases and J by 4 bases, with 19 bases left in between. The CDR3 spells CASSQNDRGKEYEQYF. DNA of the CDR3: TGCGCCAGCAGCCAGAACGACCGGGGGAAAGAGTACGAGCAGTACTTC.

The V and J genes are TRBV7-9 and TRBJ2-3; D is possibly TRBD2 (6 bases). The V gene's germline CDR1 is SEHNR and CDR2 FQNEAQ (reference sequence). The CDR3 runs 17 residues. The V end lost 3 bases, the J end lost 3 bases, and 19 bases lay between the germline ends. The CDR3 DNA reads TGTGCCAGCAGCTTTGGCTTTGGTGGAGGGATTACAGATACGCAGTATTTT. The encoded protein is CASSFGFGGGITDTQYF. The full variable domain, its missing parts supplied by reference TRBV7-9 and TRBJ2-3, is DTGVSQNPRHKITKRGQNVTFRCDPISEHNRLYWYRQTLGQGPEFLTYFQNEAQLEKSRLLSDRFSAERPKGSFSTLEIQRTEQGDSAMYLCASSFGFGGGITDTQYFGPGTRLTVL.

The chain is built from TRBV7-2 and TRBJ1-5, with a weak D call TRBD1 (5 bases). CDR3 size: 15 residues. Trimming removed 1 base from V and 6 bases from J, with 13 bases in between. Germline CDR1 is SGHTA and CDR2 is FQGNSA. The CDR3 coding sequence is TGTGCCAGCAGCTTAGAACGGGGGGGAGGTCAGCCCCAGCATTTT. Its translation: CASSLERGGGQPQHF. Supplemented by reference TRBV7-2 and TRBJ1-5, the full variable domain reads GAGVSQSPSNKVTEKGKDVELRCDPISGHTALYWYRQSLGQGLEFLIYFQGNSAPDKSGLPSDRFSAERTGGSVSTLTIQRTQQEDSAVYLCASSLERGGGQPQHFGDGTRLSIL.

The chain carries TRBV5-5 and TRBJ2-7, with D perhaps matching TRBD2 (6 bases). Trimming took off 0 bases at V and 4 bases at J, with 17 bases between the two ends. CDR1 and CDR2 (germline): SGHKS, YYEKEE (reference sequence). The CDR3 is made up of 16 amino acids. The CDR3 sequence is CASSLGEAGEGYEQYF. In DNA form, the CDR3 reads TGTGCCAGCAGCTTGGGGGAGGCCGGTGAAGGTTACGAGCAGTACTTC.

This chain uses TRBV5-6 with TRBJ2-7; D not certain. The CDR3 sequence is 11 residues long. Trimming shortened V by 5 bases and J by 2 bases, and 5 bases separated the two germline ends. The germline V gene has CDR1 SGHDT and CDR2 YYEEEE. CDR3 in DNA: TGTGCCAGCAGTTTCACCTACGAGCAGTACTTC. This translates into CASSFTYEQYF.

A word on this clone: One end of the junction varies from germline; a read error may be responsible. This chain uses TRBV4-2 with TRBJ1-5; no reliable D call. The CDR3 is 14 amino acids. Germline loops: CDR1 LGHNA, CDR2 YNFKEQ. The CDR3 region has the DNA TGTGCCAGCAGCCAAGATCGTAGCTATCAGCCCCAGCATTTT. Translating it yields CASSQDRSYQPQHF.

The CDR3 here is CAWRMGQGFGYTF. The DNA of the CDR3 is TGTGCCTGGAGGATGGGACAGGGGTTTGGCTACACCTTC. The chain combines TRBV30 with TRBJ1-2; 10 bases are a match to TRBD1. CDR3 length: 13 residues. Unmatched junction bases numbered 5, after V lost 3 bases and J lost 7 bases. Per the germline V gene, CDR1 is GTSNPN and CDR2 is SVGIG (reference sequence). The full variable domain, its missing parts supplied by reference TRBV30 and TRBJ1-2, is SQTIHQWPATLVQPVGSPLSLECTVEGTSNPNLYWYRQAAGRGLQLLFYSVGIGQISSEVPQNLSASRPQDRQFILSSKKLLLSDSGFYLCAWRMGQGFGYTFGSGTRLTVV.